This entry lists 18 T cell receptor beta chains sequenced from one sample in a study of control samples from healthy donors and cancer patients. Clones were sequenced by immunoSEQ multiplex PCR, and TCRdb holds only the in-frame ones, with some missing. The sample holds about 94,000 clones; less than 95% are singletons and the top ten take about 4%. Sample: blood. The receptors here all came from a young woman in good health.

The V gene is TRBV19, the J gene TRBJ2-2; D unresolved. The CDR3 is 15 amino acids. Germline CDR1 is LNHDA and CDR2 is SQIVND (reference sequence). Trimming left V 4 bases short and J 6 bases short, with 15 bases between. CDR3 residues: CASSNPGQRAGELFF. The CDR3 DNA follows: TGTGCCAGTAGTAACCCGGGTCAAAGAGCCGGGGAGCTGTTTTTT.

The chain has TRBV7-3 and TRBJ1-1; 8 nucleotides line up with TRBD1. The V and J ends lost 3 bases and 5 bases, in that order; junction bases with no gene match: 5. The CDR3 extends over 14 amino acids. Germline V CDR1 and CDR2: SGHTA, FQGTGA. Here the CDR3 DNA reads TGTGCCAGCAGCTTCGGACAGGGAGGGACTGAAGCTTTCTTT. Translating gives CASSFGQGGTEAFF.

V usage is TRBV3-1 (or the pseudogene TRBV3-2) and J usage is TRBJ2-1; D unresolved. V was pared by 1 base and J by 5 bases, with 12 bases between. CDR3 length: 15 amino acids. Germline CDR1 reads LGHDT; CDR2 reads YNNKEL (reference sequence). CDR3 sequence (DNA): TGTGCCAGCAGCCAAGGGCTAGTTTTCAACAATGAGCAGTTCTTC. Translation gives CASSQGLVFNNEQFF.

The rearrangement uses TRBV5-4 and TRBJ2-5, with TRBD2 as a possible D gene (5 bases). CDR1 is SGHNT and CDR2 is YYREEE in the germline V gene (reference sequence). The length of the CDR3 is 15 residues. V lost 7 bases and J lost 1, with 17 bases in between. The CDR3 here is CASHSAGSRQETQYF. In DNA, the CDR3 is TGTGCCAGCCATTCCGCGGGCTCACGCCAAGAGACCCAGTACTTC.

The V and J genes are TRBV2 and TRBJ1-1; D is undetermined. Germline assignment: CDR1 SNHLY and CDR2 FYNNEI. With 1 base removed from V and 1 base from J, the gap between germline ends came to 7 bases. The CDR3 sequence is 14 residues long. CDR3 protein: CASSEEPRNTEAFF. For the CDR3, the DNA is TGTGCCAGCAGTGAAGAGCCGCGGAACACTGAAGCTTTCTTT. The full variable domain, its missing parts supplied by reference TRBV2 and TRBJ1-1, is EPEVTQTPSHQVTQMGQEVILRCVPISNHLYFYWYRQILGQKVEFLVSFYNNEISEKSEIFDDQFSVERPDGSNFTLKIRSTKLEDSAMYFCASSEEPRNTEAFFGQGTRLTVV.

V gene TRBV2 combines with J gene TRBJ2-5, with D tentatively TRBD2 (5 bases). V lost 5 bases and J lost 4, with 14 bases in between. The germline CDR1 and CDR2 sequences are SNHLY and FYNNEI. The CDR3 length is 14 residues. This chain's CDR3 is CASSPTRVTETQYF. In nucleotides, the CDR3 is TGTGCCAGCAGTCCTACTAGGGTGACAGAGACCCAGTACTTC.

The gene calls are TRBV27 and TRBJ2-2, with a possible D match to TRBD2 (5 bases). CDR3 length equals 16 residues. Germline CDR1 reads MNHEY; CDR2 reads SMNVEV (reference sequence). V gave up 4 bases and J gave up 2 bases, with 14 bases separating them. DNA for the CDR3: TGTGCCAGCAGTTCTCCTGGAGGAGTTAACACCGGGGAGCTGTTTTTT. Protein product: CASSSPGGVNTGELFF.

This chain connects TRBV6-5 to TRBJ1-2; weak D call: TRBD1 (5 bases). The germline gives CDR1 MNHEY, CDR2 SVGAGI. This CDR3 contains 16 residues. The V and J ends lost 0 bases and 8 bases respectively, with 19 bases between them. The CDR3: CASSYSGGRLREGYTF. The CDR3 DNA reads as TGTGCCAGCAGTTACTCGGGGGGGAGGCTACGGGAGGGCTACACCTTC.

The chain recombines TRBV4-1 with TRBJ2-1; 9 nucleotides align to TRBD1. CDR3 size: 15 residues. The J segment lost 2 bases and the V segment lost 8 bases, leaving 7 bases of the junction unmatched. Germline-derived CDR1 and CDR2 are MGHRA and YSYEKL. The CDR3 bases are TGCGCCAGCGGGCCGACAGGGGGGGCCTACAATGAGCAGTTCTTC. Protein product: CASGPTGGAYNEQFF.

J is TRBJ2-7 and V is TRBV29-1; D gene uncertain. Between the trimmed V and J ends, which lost 3 bases and 1 base, there was a span of 10 bases. The CDR3 has 13 amino acids. Germline V CDR1 and CDR2: SQVTM, ANQGSEA. The CDR3 coding sequence is TGCAGCGTTGAGTGGACGGATTCCTACGAGCAGTACTTC. It yields the protein CSVEWTDSYEQYF.

The chain uses TRBV27 and TRBJ2-1, with D uncertain. Trimming removed 11 bases at V and 0 bases at J, with 11 bases between. This CDR3 is built from 13 residues. Germline CDR1 and CDR2: MNHEY and SMNVEV (reference sequence). The CDR3 DNA follows: TGTGCCGCGAGCCCGAGCTCCTACAATGAGCAGTTCTTC. Its protein product is CAASPSSYNEQFF.

This chain joins TRBV7-3 and TRBJ1-2; D remains ambiguous. The CDR3 is 14 residues long. CDR1 is SGHTA, CDR2 FQGTGA, per germline. V dropped 1 base and J dropped 4 bases, with 10 bases sitting between them. Here the CDR3 DNA reads TGTGCCAGCAGCTTAAGTCCGGGCAGCTATGGCTACACCTTC. Its translation: CASSLSPGSYGYTF.

The count of this clone is one. CDR3 sequence reads: CASSESSEGYTEAFF. The CDR3 DNA reads TGCGCCAGCAGTGAGTCGTCAGAGGGGTACACTGAAGCTTTCTTT. The V gene is TRBV10-1, the J gene TRBJ1-1; a possible D gene is TRBD1 (5 bases). There are 15 residues in the CDR3. Germline V gene sequence: CDR1 WNHNN, CDR2 SYGVQD (reference sequence). V was pared by 0 bases and J by 3 bases, with 11 bases between.

The chain recombines TRBV24-1 with TRBJ2-3; D tentatively fits TRBD1 or TRBD2 (5 bases each). The CDR3 extends over 15 amino acids. CDR1 is KGHDR and CDR2 is SFDVKD in the germline V gene. V shed 3 bases and J shed 3 bases, with 12 bases lying between them. DNA of the CDR3: TGTGCCACCAGTGATAGGGACGTGGGGACAGATACGCAGTATTTT. Protein product: CATSDRDVGTDTQYF.

The chain recombines TRBV20-1 with TRBJ1-6, with 11 nucleotides matching TRBD1. The germline V gene encodes CDR1 DFQATT and CDR2 SNEGSKA (reference sequence). The CDR3 contains 13 residues. Unmatched junction bases numbered 4, after V lost 6 bases and J lost 9 bases. CDR3 residues: CSASGTGGSPLHF. CDR3 DNA: TGCAGTGCGAGTGGGACAGGGGGTTCACCCCTCCACTTT.

This clone was recorded only once. The chain joins TRBV12-3 or TRBV12-4 to TRBJ2-7; weak D call: TRBD2 (5 bases). V shed 3 bases and J shed 1 base, with 7 bases lying between them. The CDR3 contains 13 residues. CDR3 protein: CASSLRASYEQYF. CDR3 DNA: TGTGCCAGCAGTTTGCGGGCTTCCTACGAGCAGTACTTC.

This chain uses TRBV9 with TRBJ1-5; TRBD1 matches 11 bases. CDR3 length: 15 residues. With V trimmed by 3 bases and J by 7 bases, 6 bases remained unmatched. CDR1 and CDR2 (germline): SGDLS, YYNGEE. The CDR3 loop reads CASSEGTGGTQPQHF. CDR3 in DNA: TGTGCCAGCAGCGAGGGGACAGGGGGGACACAGCCCCAGCATTTT.

The rearrangement links TRBV2 to TRBJ2-7, with D perhaps TRBD1 or TRBD2 (5 bases each). Trimming took off 9 bases at V and 0 bases at J, with 12 bases between the two ends. The CDR3 covers 13 residues. Germline lookup yields CDR1 SNHLY and CDR2 FYNNEI. The CDR3 spells CASTGTGSYEQYF. In DNA, the CDR3 is TGTGCCAGTACCGGGACGGGCTCCTACGAGCAGTACTTC.